A selection of T cell receptor beta chains follows, all from one sample in a study of molecular identifiers for immune sequencing clone quantification. TCRdb fed the PCR reads into MiXCR, producing one record per CDR3 protein. The sample has about 640,000 distinct CDR3 sequences, about 20% seen once. The specimen sequenced was naive CD8+ T cells from blood, with Jurkat cell RNA spiked in. These receptors came from a human donor in good health. Some libraries in this study had Jurkat cell RNA spiked in. The CDR3 runs from the conserved cysteine through the conserved F or W. A D gene is named only where the DNA matches it firmly. Clone size is given for some rows only: seen once, a few or many times, or a class if the clone is expanded.

len	d_gene	abundance	v_gene	CDR3aa
13	TRBD2	.	TRBV19	CATRAGGQETQYF
14	.	many	TRBV15	CATSRAGVTDTQYF
18	TRBD2	many	TRBV6-1	CASSALPRLAGESDEQFF
16	TRBD1	.	TRBV4-3	CASSQDRDRAYQPQHF
18	.	many	TRBV4-3	CASSQESWAGSATGELFF
15	TRBD2	.	TRBV12-3/TRBV12-4	CASRPRLAGAETQYF
16	TRBD1	many	TRBV7-9	CASSLGDSRTVVEQYF
15	.	many	TRBV11-2	CASSLISAALETQYF
11	.	few	TRBV4-1	CASSQGQASTF
15	TRBD1	once	TRBV7-9	CASSFAAGGIDEQYF
13	.	many	TRBV28	CASSSGLGETQYF
14	.	.	TRBV28	CASDDGGPQGTQYF
14	.	few	TRBV2	CARSREQTDNEQFF
14	TRBD2	many	TRBV7-9	CASSLSGRADQTYF
17	TRBD2	.	TRBV24-1	CATSDSGREANTGELFF
17	TRBD1	many	TRBV28	CASSADRGNSGANVLTF
18	.	.	TRBV13	CASSLSTLDRNSSYERYF
16	TRBD2	many	TRBV4-2	CASSQEERGYTDTQYF
13	TRBD1	.	TRBV11-2	CASSFWDRVEAFF
16	TRBD2	.	TRBV5-1	CASRGGLAGSQETQYF
16	TRBD1	.	TRBV28	CASSLRLTGGNQPQHF
15	TRBD2	many	TRBV5-1	CASSLGTSGGDTQYF
16	.	few	TRBV7-9	CASSLNLGANTGELFF
15	TRBD1	many	TRBV30	CAWSEGQSMNTEAFF
15	.	few	TRBV19	CASSAGAPDTGELLF
15	.	many	TRBV18	CASSPQDYITDTQYF
14	.	many	TRBV20-1	CSARIGPNTGELFF
17	.	many	TRBV28	CASSPTPAGRSSGAQYF
14	.	many	TRBV3-1	CASSPPTGAREQYF
17	TRBD2	few	TRBV24-1	CATSDGTSGRTQETQYF
14	.	.	TRBV6-2/TRBV6-3	CASSYVGAWETQYF
16	TRBD2	few	TRBV28	CASSLWEVAGVYEQYF
16	TRBD2	.	TRBV12-3/TRBV12-4	CASSTLAGASQETQYF
14	.	many	TRBV20-1	CSAQDQGSSYEQYF
17	TRBD1	many	TRBV4-1	CASSQLMPGQEQETQYF
13	.	many	TRBV20-1	CSARKMGGYEQYF
14	.	many	TRBV9	CASSLTSGANVLTF
18	TRBD2	.	TRBV27	CASSFSGLAGVGTDTQYF
13	.	few	TRBV7-2	CASSPWGRNEQFF
15	.	many	TRBV4-3	CASRGGIGTWSEAFF
16	TRBD1	many	TRBV20-1	CSARVDGTGHFNEQFF
15	TRBD1	many	TRBV7-9	CASSSGQGLGSPLHF
15	TRBD2	.	TRBV7-9	CASSEGGSGTYEQYF
12	.	many	TRBV10-2	CASGTGVQPLHF
14	TRBD1	few	TRBV20-1	CSARQTGHDYEQYF
15	.	.	TRBV20-1	CSAHPPGHPYNEQFF
18	TRBD2	many	TRBV14	CASSHFPPGLAVSYEQYF